These T cell receptor beta chains were read from a single sample in a study of human T cells and chemical hapten exposure. Each CDR3 protein is one row after TCRdb ran MiXCR on the RACE reads. The profile covers more than 55,000 distinct CDR3 sequences, with 10% to 12% appearing a single time and 4% taken by the ten largest. The sequencing here drew on whole blood, taken in connection with sensitization to the hapten diphenylcyclopropenone (DPC). The source is a woman aged 40-49 years with alopecia areata. Some clones in this sample may be carry-over from other donors' samples. Both conserved end residues are part of each CDR3. D genes are given only for firm matches. Clone size is stated in some rows and not others, as once, few, many or a class when expanded.

>TRBV4-3|many|-|TRBJ2-7
CASSLRTAGGEQYF
TGCGCCAGCAGCCTACGCACCGCCGGGGGCGAGCAGTACTTC
>TRBV20-1|few|-|TRBJ2-1
CSARALRSETYNEQFF
TGCAGTGCTAGAGCGCTCCGTAGCGAAACTTACAATGAGCAGTTCTTC
>TRBV5-1|-|-|TRBJ2-3
CTSSLSTGPRGTDTQYF
TGCACCAGCAGCTTATCGACAGGCCCTCGGGGCACAGATACGCAGTATTTT
>TRBV28|few|TRBD2|TRBJ2-1
CASSFGGRAYNEQFF
TGTGCCAGCAGTTTTGGGGGGAGGGCCTACAATGAGCAGTTCTTC
>TRBV6-1|few|-|TRBJ2-2
CASSDRGGGTGELFF
TGTGCCAGCAGTGACAGGGGGGGGGGCACCGGGGAGCTGTTTTTT
>TRBV5-6|many|TRBD2|TRBJ2-5
CASSFGLAETQYF
TGTGCCAGCAGCTTCGGACTAGCGGAGACCCAGTACTTC
>TRBV2|many|-|TRBJ1-5
CASSGSGTAYNQPQHF
TGTGCCAGCAGTGGTTCCGGGACGGCCTACAATCAGCCCCAGCATTTT
>TRBV7-3|many|-|TRBJ1-1
CASSLNLGTEAFF
TGTGCCAGCAGCTTAAACCTCGGGACTGAAGCTTTCTTT
>TRBV10-3|-|TRBD1|TRBJ2-1
CAISRDRGNEQFF
TGTGCCATCAGCCGGGACAGGGGAAATGAGCAGTTCTTC
>TRBV7-8|-|TRBD1|TRBJ1-4
CASSGDRVEKLFF
TGTGCCAGCAGCGGGGACAGGGTTGAAAAACTGTTTTTT
>TRBV2|many|-|TRBJ2-3
CASSETDTGVGTDTQYF
TGTGCCAGCAGTGAAACGGATACGGGGGTCGGCACAGATACGCAGTATTTT
>TRBV30|-|TRBD1|TRBJ1-2
CAWSPTQTGHGYTF
TGTGCCTGGAGTCCCACTCAGACAGGGCATGGCTACACCTTC
>TRBV29-1|-|TRBD1|TRBJ2-1
CSARDRGVYNEQFF
TGCAGCGCCCGTGACAGGGGGGTATACAATGAGCAGTTCTTC
>TRBV4-3|many|-|TRBJ1-2
CASSHPGGNYGYTF
TGCGCCAGCTCCCATCCGGGGGGCAACTATGGCTACACCTTC
>TRBV3-1|many|TRBD1|TRBJ1-4
CASSQDVDRAEKLFF
TGTGCCAGCAGCCAAGATGTGGACAGGGCGGAAAAACTGTTTTTT
>TRBV9|many|-|TRBJ2-2
CASSPEAAWTGELFF
TGTGCCAGCAGCCCCGAGGCGGCTTGGACCGGGGAGCTGTTTTTT
>TRBV5-1|-|TRBD1|TRBJ1-6
CASSEATGEASPLHF
TGCGCCAGCAGCGAAGCTACAGGGGAGGCGTCACCCCTCCACTTT
>TRBV27|many|TRBD1|TRBJ1-2
CASSYRDRPWGYTF
TGTGCCAGCAGTTACCGGGACAGGCCCTGGGGCTACACCTTC
>TRBV15|-|-|TRBJ2-2
CATSRRTGNTGELFF
TGTGCCACCAGCAGACGGACGGGCAACACCGGGGAGCTGTTTTTT
>TRBV7-3|few|TRBD1|TRBJ1-1
CASSLSPGTGGWNTEAFF
TGTGCCAGCAGCTTAAGCCCCGGGACAGGGGGATGGAACACTGAAGCTTTCTTT
>TRBV30|few|-|TRBJ2-2
CAWSSRRVPLNIGELFF
TGTGCCTGGAGTTCACGACGTGTCCCGCTGAACATCGGGGAGCTGTTTTTT
>TRBV7-9|many|TRBD1|TRBJ1-2
CASSQGEGLYGYTF
TGTGCCAGCAGCCAGGGGGAGGGCCTCTATGGCTACACCTTC
>TRBV2|-|-|TRBJ2-7
CASSETPQPYEQYF
TGTGCCAGCAGTGAAACTCCACAGCCCTACGAGCAGTACTTC
>TRBV7-8|few|-|TRBJ1-3
CASSPGGGTIYF
TGTGCCAGCAGCCCGGGGGGCGGCACCATATATTTT
>TRBV7-9|many|-|TRBJ1-6
CASRLAVSYNSPLHF
TGTGCCAGCAGGCTTGCAGTCTCGTATAATTCACCCCTCCACTTT
>TRBV6-2/TRBV6-3|many|-|TRBJ1-2
CASRRQEIYGYTF
TGTGCCAGCAGGAGACAGGAAATCTATGGCTACACCTTC
>TRBV16|few|TRBD1|TRBJ2-1
CASSQWTGGLFF
TGTGCCAGCAGCCAATGGACAGGGGGCCTGTTCTTC
>TRBV4-3|few|TRBD1|TRBJ2-7
CASSPSGTGQAEQYF
TGCGCCAGCAGCCCAAGTGGGACAGGGCAAGCCGAGCAGTACTTC
>TRBV18|many|-|TRBJ2-3
CASSPGKGNTDTQYF
TGTGCCAGCTCACCAGGCAAAGGGAACACAGATACGCAGTATTTT
>TRBV11-2|many|-|TRBJ1-1
CASSLPAGEAFF
TGTGCCAGCAGCCTCCCGGCAGGTGAAGCTTTCTTT
>TRBV29-1|-|TRBD1|TRBJ1-1
CSVGGGQGWTEAFF
TGCAGCGTTGGCGGGGGACAGGGTTGGACTGAAGCTTTCTTT
>TRBV3-1|few|-|TRBJ2-7
CASSQGQPYEQYF
TGTGCCAGCAGCCAAGGGCAGCCCTACGAGCAGTACTTC